This T cell receptor (beta chain) was documented in a study of T cell responses to AZD1222 COVID-19 vaccine. General study findings and limits: Only a handful of AZD1222 recipients tested seropositive at baseline. Two doses of AZD1222 preceded a rise in Spike-specific TCR breadth and depth. Spike-wide vaccine-associated CD4 TCRs dominated at 160-218 and 743-854.

Comments on this clone: Its antigen is as yet unknown.

Sequencing was performed with immunoSEQ multiplex PCR; in TCRdb, only in-frame clones are kept and a portion is missing. The table includes some 100,000 clones, roughly 86% detected once. The CDR3 runs to 14 residues. V lost 3 bases to trimming and J lost 5 bases, with 8 bases between them. From germline, CDR1 is KGHSH and CDR2 LQKENI. The TCR was taken from an adult in good health. The starting material was peripheral blood, obtained on day 0 of AZD1222 vaccination. The rearrangement links TRBV18 to TRBJ1-6, with D unclear. The CDR3 is CASSPNTDNSPLHF. The CDR3 DNA sequence: TGTGCCAGCTCACCCAATACCGATAATTCACCCCTCCACTTT.